This T cell receptor beta chain was recovered during a study of shared clonotypes between healthy human individuals. Clones were sequenced by immunoSEQ multiplex PCR, and TCRdb holds only the in-frame ones, with some missing. The profile shows fewer than 650,000 clones, 76% of them singletons. V was shortened by 0 bases and J by 0 bases, with 12 bases between the two germline ends. Germline V gene lookup returns CDR1 SGHVS and CDR2 FQNEAQ. The CDR3 spans 18 residues. The clonotype was recovered from a woman between 35 and 50 years old in good health. Some clones in this sample may be carry-over from other donors' samples. This chain links TRBV7-8 with TRBJ2-6, with D possibly TRBD2 on 6 matching bases. Sequenced material: PBMCs. The CDR3 DNA sequence: TGTGCCAGCAGCTTAGCTGCGGGACCCGCCTCTGGGGCCAACGTCCTGACTTTC. The encoded protein is CASSLAAGPASGANVLTF.